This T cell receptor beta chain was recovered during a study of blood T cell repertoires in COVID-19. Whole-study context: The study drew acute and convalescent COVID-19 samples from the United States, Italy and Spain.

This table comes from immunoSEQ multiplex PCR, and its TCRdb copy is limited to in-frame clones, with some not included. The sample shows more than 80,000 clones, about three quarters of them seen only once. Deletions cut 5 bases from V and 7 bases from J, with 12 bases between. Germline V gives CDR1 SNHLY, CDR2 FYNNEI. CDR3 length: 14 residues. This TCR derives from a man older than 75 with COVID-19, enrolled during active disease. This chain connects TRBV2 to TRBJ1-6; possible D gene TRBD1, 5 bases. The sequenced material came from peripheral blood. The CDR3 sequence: CASSPGGWNSPLHF. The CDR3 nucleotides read TGTGCCAGCAGTCCGGGGGGTTGGAATTCACCCCTCCACTTT. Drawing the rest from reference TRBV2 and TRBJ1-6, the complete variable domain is EPEVTQTPSHQVTQMGQEVILRCVPISNHLYFYWYRQILGQKVEFLVSFYNNEISEKSEIFDDQFSVERPDGSNFTLKIRSTKLEDSAMYFCASSPGGWNSPLHFGNGTRLTVT.